One sample yielded the 8 T cell receptor beta chains listed below, sequenced in a study of a mutant IDH1 vaccine in newly diagnosed glioma. The repertoire was sequenced with immunoSEQ multiplex PCR; TCRdb's copy has only in-frame clones and lacks some. The sample consists of about 98,000 clones, roughly 89% of them appearing once. The time point: baseline, week 1 (first vaccination visit). Noted treatment: pre-vaccination baseline after standard-of-care therapy. The sequenced sample was PBMCs, obtained from a glioma patient treated with radiotherapy, temozolomide or both. These receptors were taken from a woman aged 45-60 years with glioma.

V gene TRBV2 combines with J gene TRBJ2-7, with D maybe TRBD1 (5 bases). V was clipped by 7 bases and J by 0 bases, with 13 bases between them. The CDR3 has 14 amino acids. The germline V gene encodes CDR1 SNHLY and CDR2 FYNNEI. CDR3 bases: TGTGCCAGCACCTCCCCAGGGTACTCCTACGAGCAGTACTTC. Translation gives CASTSPGYSYEQYF.

This clone has a single count. The chain is built from TRBV19 and TRBJ2-1; D may be TRBD2 (6 bases). The CDR3 has 15 residues. V was pared by 6 bases and J by 9 bases, with 21 bases between. Germline CDR1 is LNHDA and CDR2 is SQIVND (reference sequence). CDR3 protein: CASRPYGPGEGEQFF. CDR3 coding DNA: TGTGCCAGTAGGCCGTATGGGCCGGGAGAGGGTGAGCAGTTCTTC. Full variable domain (missing parts from reference TRBV19 and TRBJ2-1): DGGITQSPKYLFRKEGQNVTLSCEQNLNHDAMYWYRQDPGQGLRLIYYSQIVNDFQKGDIAEGYSVSREKKESFPLTVTSAQKNPTAFYLCASRPYGPGEGEQFFGPGTRLTVL.

The chain is built from TRBV18 and TRBJ2-3; D is uncertain. Trimming pared 0 bases from V and 6 bases from J, leaving 10 bases between. Germline CDR1 is KGHSH and CDR2 is LQKENI. The CDR3 consists of 14 residues. CDR3 coding DNA: TGTGCCAGCTCACCACCATCAGTAGGTGATACGCAGTATTTT. It yields the protein CASSPPSVGDTQYF.

The chain couples TRBV6-1 to TRBJ2-7; D is possibly TRBD1 (6 bases). Looked up from germline, CDR1 is MNHNS and CDR2 is SASEGT. V lost 6 bases to trimming and J lost 3 bases, with 15 bases between them. This CDR3 contains 14 residues. The chain's CDR3 is CASSPGTPFYEQYF. The CDR3 region has the DNA TGTGCCAGCAGCCCCGGGACACCTTTCTACGAGCAGTACTTC.

The chain has TRBV11-2 and TRBJ2-7; D uncertain. This CDR3 contains 16 residues. Per the germline V gene, CDR1 is SGHAT and CDR2 is FQNNGV. The germline V and J ends were trimmed by 4 bases and 0 bases, with 16 bases remaining between them. The CDR3 is CASSSPRDTSSYEQYF. CDR3 in DNA: TGTGCCAGCAGCTCCCCACGAGACACGAGCTCCTACGAGCAGTACTTC.

The chain combines TRBV2 with TRBJ1-1; 10 positions match TRBD1. CDR1 and CDR2 from the germline V gene are SNHLY and FYNNEI. This CDR3 comprises 13 residues. Trimming cost V 9 bases and J 2 bases; bases outside gene matches: 3. CDR3 residues: CARRDRGNTEAFF. For the CDR3, the DNA is TGTGCCAGAAGGGACAGGGGAAACACTGAAGCTTTCTTT.

The V and J genes are TRBV29-1 and TRBJ2-2, with TRBD1 identical over 11 bases. After removal of 5 bases from V and 6 bases from J, the junction contained 5 bases not matched to a gene. This CDR3 spans 14 amino acids. Germline lookup yields CDR1 SQVTM and CDR2 ANQGSEA. CDR3 DNA sequence: TGCAGCGTTCTCCCGGACAGGGGGCCCGGGGAGCTGTTTTTT. This translates into CSVLPDRGPGELFF.

The genes are TRBV15 and TRBJ1-2, with D possibly being TRBD1 (5 bases). Per the germline V gene, CDR1 is LNHNV and CDR2 is YYDKDF (reference sequence). The CDR3 loop spans 16 amino acids. V lost 1 base and J lost 3, with 15 bases in between. The CDR3 sequence: CATSRAVGQGHYGYTF. For the CDR3, the DNA is TGTGCCACCAGCAGAGCCGTCGGGCAGGGCCACTATGGCTACACCTTC. The complete variable domain, with remaining parts taken from reference TRBV15 and TRBJ1-2, reads DAMVIQNPRYQVTQFGKPVTLSCSQTLNHNVMYWYQQKSSQAPKLLFHYYDKDFNNEADTPDNFQSRRPNTSFCFLDIRSPGLGDTAMYLCATSRAVGQGHYGYTFGSGTRLTVV.